The entry below describes one TCR beta chain. The source of the sample is a study of CD8 T cells in Susac syndrome. This CDR3 has 15 residues. The J segment lost 6 bases and the V segment lost 4 bases, leaving 10 bases of the junction unmatched. CDR1 and CDR2 from the germline V gene are LGHDT and YNNKEL (reference sequence). Random hexamers were used to reverse transcribe the RNA input (about 0.5 to 1 ug). TCRdb itself ran the immunoSEQ multiplex PCR reads through MiXCR, one entry per CDR3 protein. The sample contains around 200,000 distinct CDR3 sequences, 85% to 95% of which appear only once. This TCR derives from a human donor with Susac syndrome. The sample taken for sequencing was CD8+ T cells from PBMCs. V usage is TRBV3-1 and J usage is TRBJ2-7; TRBD2 matches at 9 bases. The CDR3 here is CASSRPLAGGVEQYF. In DNA, the CDR3 is TGTGCCAGCAGCCGTCCCCTCGCGGGAGGGGTCGAGCAGTACTTC.